Following are 18 T cell receptor beta chains from one sample sequenced in a study of T cells in Graves' hyperthyroidism and ophthalmopathy. The investigators amplified TCR beta CDR3 regions from RNA transcripts. The TCR CDR3 was amplified in a first-round RT-PCR using the HTBI primer set. One entry per CDR3 protein results from TCRdb running MiXCR on the multiplex PCR reads. The table shows about 600,000 distinct CDR3 sequences, with 12% to 15% occurring only once. Sample: blood. The receptors here all came from a woman in her late teens or twenties with Graves' ophthalmopathy.

The sample holds many counts of this clonotype. This chain links TRBV28 with TRBJ1-2; 9 nucleotides agree with TRBD1. V was pared by 5 bases and J by 4 bases, with 11 bases of the junction left unmatched. The CDR3 is 16 amino acids. Looked up from germline, CDR1 is MDHEN and CDR2 is SYDVKM. CDR3: CASSPRTGEGRYGYTF. CDR3 bases: TGTGCCAGCAGTCCCCGGACAGGGGAGGGTCGCTATGGCTACACCTTC.

This clonotype is a singleton in its sample. The chain recombines TRBV11-3 with TRBJ2-1; D unresolved. The CDR3 is made up of 14 amino acids. In germline, CDR1 is SGHNT, CDR2 YENEEA. The V end was cut by 2 bases, the J end by 5 bases, with 10 bases between. The CDR3 sequence is CASSLNPGNNEQFF. As DNA, the CDR3 is TGTGCCAGCAGCTTAAATCCCGGAAACAATGAGCAGTTCTTC. The variable domain in full, completed from reference TRBV11-3 and TRBJ2-1, reads EAGVVQSPRYKIIEKKQPVAFWCNPISGHNTLYWYLQNLGQGPELLIRYENEEAVDDSQLPKDRFSAERLKGVDSTLKIQPAELGDSAVYLCASSLNPGNNEQFFGPGTRLTVL.

This clonotype was seen more than once but under ten times. The rearrangement joins TRBV10-2 to TRBJ2-7; 10 bases match TRBD2. After removal of 6 bases from V and 3 bases from J, the junction contained 8 bases not matched to a gene. There are 15 residues in the CDR3. Germline CDR1 reads WSHSY; CDR2 reads SAAADI. CDR3 in DNA: TGCGCCAGCAGGGCTACTAGCGGGACATTCTACGAGCAGTACTTC. It is translated as CASRATSGTFYEQYF.

This sequence joins TRBV5-4 and TRBJ1-2, with D tentatively TRBD1 (6 bases). The germline V gene encodes CDR1 SGHNT and CDR2 YYREEE (reference sequence). This CDR3 is built from 16 residues. V lost 0 bases and J 4 bases, leaving 16 bases between the germline ends. CDR3: CASSLAQPRGGYGYTF. The CDR3 nucleotides are TGTGCCAGCAGCTTGGCCCAGCCCAGGGGCGGCTATGGCTACACCTTC.

In its sample, this clonotype was seen many times. The chain is built from TRBV30 and TRBJ1-5; tentative D call: TRBD1 (5 bases). The CDR3 length is 15 residues. V lost 1 base, J lost 6 bases, and 16 bases lay in between. CDR1 and CDR2 from the germline V gene are GTSNPN and SVGIG (reference sequence). The CDR3 loop is CAWSAGGFDSQPQHF. The CDR3 region has the DNA TGTGCCTGGAGTGCCGGGGGGTTCGATAGTCAGCCCCAGCATTTT.

In this sample, this clonotype turned up a few times. CDR3: CASSVTTGTYNYGYTF. The CDR3 DNA follows: TGTGCCAGCAGCGTAACTACGGGGACCTACAACTATGGCTACACCTTC. V gene TRBV9 combines with J gene TRBJ1-2; tentatively, D is TRBD1 (5 bases). The CDR3 covers 16 residues. Germline lookup yields CDR1 SGDLS and CDR2 YYNGEE. Trimming stripped 1 base from V and 2 bases from J, with 15 bases between.

A note on this clonotype: A much larger clone differs from this one at a single base, so this may be a read error. The J gene is TRBJ2-2, the V gene TRBV6-1; 13 bases align to TRBD2. Per the germline V gene, CDR1 is MNHNS and CDR2 is SASEGT. This CDR3 spans 15 amino acids. V shed 6 bases, J shed 5 bases, and the junction held 3 bases outside the gene matches. DNA of the CDR3: TGTGCCAGCAGGCCGGGACTAGCGGGAACCGGGGAGCTGTTTTTT. Its protein product is CASRPGLAGTGELFF.

This clonotype was seen repeatedly, ten times or more. As DNA, the CDR3 is TGTGCCAGCAGGGGGGAGGGCCGGGGGGAGACCCAGTACTTC. It codes for CASRGEGRGETQYF. The V and J genes are TRBV3-1 and TRBJ2-5, with TRBD2 matching 7 bases. Germline V lookup: CDR1 LGHDT, CDR2 YNNKEL (reference sequence). J was trimmed by 5 bases and V by 6 bases; bases with no gene match: 9. The CDR3 loop spans 14 amino acids.

This clonotype appeared many times. The chain combines TRBV12-3 or TRBV12-4 with TRBJ1-5; perhaps TRBD1 as D (5 bases). Trimming cost V 5 bases and J 3 bases, with 11 bases left between them. The CDR3 covers 14 residues. CDR3 in DNA: TGTGCCAGCAGTCCCCAGGGCCTCAATCAGCCCCAGCATTTT. It yields the protein CASSPQGLNQPQHF.

The chain uses TRBV20-1 and TRBJ2-1; 9 positions match TRBD2. The CDR3 length is 17 residues. Per the germline V gene, CDR1 is DFQATT and CDR2 is SNEGSKA (reference sequence). J lost 6 bases, V lost 4 bases, and 16 bases had no gene match. The CDR3 DNA reads as TGCAGTGCTAAGTCGCTCGGCGGGAGGGTGAGGGGCAATGAGCAGTTCTTC. It is translated as CSAKSLGGRVRGNEQFF.

Concerning this clonotype itself: One end of the junction varies from germline; a read error may be responsible. CDR3 residues: CASSPREFESGANVPTF. The DNA for the CDR3 is TGTGCCAGTAGTCCCCGGGAGTTCGAGTCTGGGGCCAACGTCCCGACTTTC. The chain recombines TRBV19 with TRBJ2-6, with D possibly matching TRBD2 (6 bases). The CDR3 has 17 amino acids. From germline, CDR1 is LNHDA and CDR2 SQIVND (reference sequence).

The table lists this clonotype with a count of one. A much bigger clone sits one base away, suggesting this may be a read error. The chain combines TRBV27 with TRBJ1-1; 11 bases fit TRBD1. J gave up 8 bases and V 11 bases, and 7 bases lay outside the gene matches. This CDR3 contains 12 residues. CDR1 and CDR2 (germline): MNHEY, SMNVEV (reference sequence). The DNA of the CDR3 is TGTGCCGCATGGACAGGGGGCTTAGAAGCTTTCTTT. Translation gives CAAWTGGLEAFF.

There are a few counts of this clonotype. Written as DNA, the CDR3 is TGCGCCAGCAGCCCTTGGGACAGACTCGAAGCTTTCTTT. Translation: CASSPWDRLEAFF. The rearrangement links TRBV4-3 to TRBJ1-1, with 7 bases aligning to TRBD1. The J segment lost 8 bases and the V segment lost 4 bases, leaving 7 bases of the junction unmatched. This CDR3 spans 13 amino acids. Germline V gives CDR1 LGHNA, CDR2 YSLEER.

This clonotype came up many times. The V call is TRBV6-1, the J call TRBJ1-1, with D unresolved. Trimming took 7 bases from V and 1 from J, leaving 13 bases between them. The CDR3 runs to 14 residues. Germline CDR1 reads MNHNS; CDR2 reads SASEGT. This CDR3 is CASKITSGNTEAFF. The DNA for the CDR3 is TGTGCCAGCAAGATTACCTCCGGGAACACTGAAGCTTTCTTT.

The rearrangement joins TRBV20-1 to TRBJ2-2; 9 nucleotides match TRBD2. V trimming: 5 bases; J trimming: 3 bases; junction bases outside the gene matches: 4. There are 14 residues in the CDR3. Germline CDR1 reads DFQATT; CDR2 reads SNEGSKA (reference sequence). CDR3 residues: CSAWIAGDTGELFF. The DNA of the CDR3 is TGCAGTGCTTGGATAGCGGGAGACACCGGGGAGCTGTTTTTT.

This clonotype was recorded many times. J is TRBJ1-1 and V is TRBV29-1; D not resolved. The germline CDR1 and CDR2 sequences are SQVTM and ANQGSEA. The CDR3 has 16 amino acids. V shed 7 bases and J shed 11 bases, with 32 bases lying between them. The CDR3 coding sequence is TGCAGCGCTTACGGGTTGGGCTGGAACAACCCTCCTGGGGCTTTCTTT. Residues: CSAYGLGWNNPPGAFF.

This clonotype was counted at least ten times. The gene calls are TRBV6-1 and TRBJ2-5; 8 bases agree with TRBD2. There are 14 residues in the CDR3. Germline CDR1 and CDR2: MNHNS and SASEGT. V was pared by 6 bases and J by 1 base, with 4 bases of the junction left unmatched. CDR3 sequence: CASSFSGSQETQYF. The CDR3 DNA reads as TGTGCCAGCAGCTTCAGCGGGAGCCAAGAGACCCAGTACTTC.

This clonotype appeared a few times. CDR3 loop: CSVEFQSNQPQHF. The CDR3 DNA reads TGCAGCGTTGAATTTCAAAGCAATCAGCCCCAGCATTTT. The chain joins TRBV29-1 to TRBJ1-5; D not resolved. The CDR3 consists of 13 residues. Germline V gene sequence: CDR1 SQVTM, CDR2 ANQGSEA. Trimming pared 2 bases from V and 1 base from J, leaving 6 bases between.